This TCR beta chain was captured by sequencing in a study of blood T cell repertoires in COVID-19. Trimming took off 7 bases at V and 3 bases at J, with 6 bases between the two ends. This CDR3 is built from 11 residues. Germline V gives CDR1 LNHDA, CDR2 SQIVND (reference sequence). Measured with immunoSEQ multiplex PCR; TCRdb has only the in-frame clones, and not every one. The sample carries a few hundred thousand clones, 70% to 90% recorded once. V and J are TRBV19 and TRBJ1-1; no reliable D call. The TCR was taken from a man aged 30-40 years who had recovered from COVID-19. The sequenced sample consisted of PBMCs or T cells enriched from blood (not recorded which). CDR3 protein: CASNQYTEAFF. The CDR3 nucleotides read TGTGCCAGTAACCAGTACACTGAAGCTTTCTTT.